These 22 T cell receptor beta chains were sequenced from one sample in a study of cytomegalovirus exposure and HLA in healthy donors. PCR employed 60 Vbeta and 13 Jbeta primers. Generated by immunoSEQ multiplex PCR, the TCRdb table keeps only in-frame clones and is missing some. Its listing shows around 74,000 clones. Sequencing used PBMCs. The receptors stem from a man in his fifties in good health and CMV-seropositive.

J is TRBJ1-1 and V is TRBV7-6, with 10 bases fitting TRBD1. The V gene end was trimmed by 2 bases and the J gene end by 4 bases; junction bases not matched to a gene: 10. This CDR3 has 17 amino acids. Germline values: CDR1 SGHVS, CDR2 FNYEAQ. CDR3 protein: CASSLSPGGQGSTEAFF. As DNA, the CDR3 is TGTGCCAGCAGCTTATCCCCGGGGGGACAGGGGAGCACTGAAGCTTTCTTT.

This rearrangement joins TRBV5-1 to TRBJ1-2, with a possible D match to TRBD1 (6 bases). Trimming took 4 bases from V and 4 from J, leaving 23 bases between them. The CDR3 contains 17 residues. Germline assignment: CDR1 SGHRS and CDR2 YFSETQ. CDR3 in amino acids: CASSPLDSLIPLYGYTF. The CDR3 DNA is TGCGCCAGCAGCCCCTTGGACAGCCTTATACCGCTCTATGGCTACACCTTC.

The J gene is TRBJ2-7, the V gene TRBV30, with 13 bases matching TRBD2. Looked up from germline, CDR1 is GTSNPN and CDR2 is SVGIG (reference sequence). The CDR3 is 16 amino acids. The trim removed 1 base at V and 2 bases at J, leaving 5 bases unmatched. CDR3 nucleotide sequence: TGTGCCTGGAGTGGGACTAGCGGGGGCCCTCCCTACGAGCAGTACGTC. Encoded protein: CAWSGTSGGPPYEQYV.

J is TRBJ2-2 and V is TRBV13, with D possibly TRBD1 on 8 matching bases. V lost 6 bases to trimming and J lost 6 bases, with 14 bases between them. The CDR3 is made up of 14 amino acids. Per the germline V gene, CDR1 is PRHDT and CDR2 is FYEKMQ (reference sequence). The CDR3 loop reads CASRRQGRAGELFF. Written as DNA, the CDR3 is TGTGCCAGCAGACGACAGGGGAGGGCCGGGGAGCTGTTTTTT.

With respect to this clone: The sample contains more than one DNA sequence encoding this CDR3. The chain joins TRBV9 to TRBJ2-3; tentative D call: TRBD2 (6 bases). This CDR3 region has 15 residues. Trimming stripped 4 bases from V and 4 bases from J, with 16 bases between. Germline values: CDR1 SGDLS, CDR2 YYNGEE. The CDR3 sequence: CASSQRDSVADTQYF. CDR3 in DNA: TGTGCCAGCAGCCAGAGGGACTCCGTGGCAGATACGCAGTATTTT.

CDR3 sequence: CSVEDGGRAINYGYTF. The CDR3 DNA reads TGCAGCGTTGAAGATGGTGGCAGGGCCATTAACTATGGCTACACCTTC. The chain employs TRBV29-1 and TRBJ1-2, with D perhaps matching TRBD1 (5 bases). This CDR3 is 16 amino acids long. The V end was cut by 0 bases, the J end by 1 base, with 15 bases between. CDR1 is SQVTM, CDR2 ANQGSEA, per germline. Filled out from reference TRBV29-1 and TRBJ1-2, the complete variable domain reads SAVISQKPSRDICQRGTSLTIQCQVDSQVTMMFWYRQQPGQSLTLIATANQGSEATYESGFVIDKFPISRPNLTFSTLTVSNMSPEDSSIYLCSVEDGGRAINYGYTFGSGTRLTVV.

The chain is built from TRBV6-1 and TRBJ2-1; TRBD2 might be the D (6 bases). This CDR3 contains 15 residues. Germline assignment: CDR1 MNHNS and CDR2 SASEGT. The ends were cut back, 0 bases at V and 9 bases at J, with 15 bases in the middle. The CDR3 DNA reads as TGTGCCAGCAGTGAAGCGCTTCGGGGAGGAGGTGAGCAGTTCTTC. Translated, it gives CASSEALRGGGEQFF.

The CDR3 loop is CAGGGRVTDTQYF. CDR3 DNA: TGTGCCGGGGGGGGCAGGGTCACAGATACGCAGTATTTT. J is TRBJ2-3 and V is TRBV5-5, with D possibly matching TRBD2 (7 bases). CDR3 size: 13 residues. Trimming pared 10 bases from V and 2 bases from J, leaving 14 bases between. Germline CDR1 reads SGHKS; CDR2 reads YYEKEE (reference sequence).

The rearrangement joins TRBV2 to TRBJ2-7; D possibly corresponds to TRBD1 (6 bases). Germline loops: CDR1 SNHLY, CDR2 FYNNEI. This CDR3 has 15 residues. V lost 5 bases and J lost 3, with 17 bases in between. The CDR3 spells CASSLRDKFSYEQYF. For the CDR3, the DNA is TGTGCCAGCAGTCTCCGGGACAAATTTAGCTACGAGCAGTACTTC. Supplemented by reference TRBV2 and TRBJ2-7, the full variable domain reads EPEVTQTPSHQVTQMGQEVILRCVPISNHLYFYWYRQILGQKVEFLVSFYNNEISEKSEIFDDQFSVERPDGSNFTLKIRSTKLEDSAMYFCASSLRDKFSYEQYFGPGTRLTVT.

Concerning this clone: Additional DNA sequences in this sample encode the identical CDR3. DNA of the CDR3: TGTGCCAGCAGCGTAGCGGGCGGGGGCACAGATACGCAGTATTTT. Encoded protein: CASSVAGGGTDTQYF. The rearrangement links TRBV9 to TRBJ2-3; a weak D match, TRBD2 (6 bases). The CDR3 length is 15 residues. CDR1 SGDLS and CDR2 YYNGEE come from the germline V gene. Deletions cut 0 bases from V and 1 base from J, with 9 bases between.

The rearrangement links TRBV18 to TRBJ2-1, with TRBD1 matching over 8 bases. With V trimmed by 11 bases and J by 1 base, 7 bases remained unmatched. CDR3 size: 14 residues. Germline V gives CDR1 KGHSH, CDR2 LQKENI. CDR3 coding DNA: TGTGCCTTATTGGACAGGGAATCCTACAATGAGCAGTTCTTC. Its protein product is CALLDRESYNEQFF.

The chain has TRBV11-3 and TRBJ2-2; D unclear. Per the germline V gene, CDR1 is SGHNT and CDR2 is YENEEA. Trimming pared 4 bases from V and 4 bases from J, leaving 13 bases between. The CDR3 is 15 residues long. The CDR3 region is CASSSRSPTTGELFF. Written as DNA, the CDR3 is TGTGCCAGCAGCTCGCGGAGCCCCACCACCGGGGAGCTGTTTTTT.

V gene TRBV6-7 combines with J gene TRBJ1-1, with a weak D call TRBD1 (5 bases). TRBV6-7 is assigned to the ORF class and has an uncertain function. CDR3 size: 16 residues. The ends were cut back, 5 bases at V and 5 bases at J, with 21 bases in the middle. CDR3 coding DNA: TGTGCCAGCAGTCCTCGGGACTGCCTTCTGAGTACTGAAGCTTTCTTT. Translating it yields CASSPRDCLLSTEAFF.

The genes are TRBV12-1 and TRBJ1-5; the D call in the table, TRBD1, was not verified against the DNA. TRBV12-1 is termed a pseudogene. This CDR3 spans 16 amino acids. CDR3: CASSSSSREAVLTQHF. CDR3 DNA sequence: TGTGCCAGCAGCTCTTCGTCCAGGGAAGCCGTCTTGACCCAGCATTTT.

The chain recombines TRBV7-9 with TRBJ1-5, with D perhaps TRBD1 (6 bases). The CDR3 has 16 residues. The germline V gene has CDR1 SEHNR and CDR2 FQNEAQ (reference sequence). Trimming removed 0 bases at V and 5 bases at J, with 14 bases between. The CDR3 here is CASSLAGWPGDQPQHF. The CDR3 nucleotides are TGTGCCAGCAGCTTAGCAGGCTGGCCAGGGGATCAGCCCCAGCATTTT.

This chain connects TRBV15 to TRBJ1-2; D might be TRBD1 (5 bases). With 7 bases removed from V and 6 bases from J, the gap between germline ends came to 15 bases. The CDR3 consists of 13 residues. CDR1 and CDR2 (germline): LNHNV, YYDKDF (reference sequence). CDR3 nucleotide sequence: TGTGCCACCAAAACCTTGCGGGGGGATGGCTACACCTTC. Amino acid sequence: CATKTLRGDGYTF.

The CDR3 here is CASSLLTGAPSGANVLTF. The CDR3 bases are TGTGCCAGCAGCTTATTAACAGGGGCCCCCTCTGGGGCCAACGTCCTGACTTTC. The chain couples TRBV5-6 to TRBJ2-6; the match to TRBD1 covers 7 bases. The length of the CDR3 is 18 residues. V gave up 2 bases and J gave up 0 bases; unmatched junction bases: 8. CDR1 is SGHDT, CDR2 YYEEEE, per germline.

The J gene is TRBJ2-2, the V gene TRBV9; 9 nucleotides align to TRBD1. Germline CDR1 reads SGDLS; CDR2 reads YYNGEE. The CDR3 runs 15 residues. Trimming cost V 2 bases and J 6 bases; bases outside gene matches: 5. The CDR3 DNA follows: TGTGCCAGCAGCGTGGGGGACAGGGAGGCCGGGGAGCTGTTTTTT. Translation: CASSVGDREAGELFF.

This chain connects TRBV6-5 to TRBJ1-2, with D uncertain. The CDR3 runs 12 residues. Trimming stripped 10 bases from V and 5 bases from J, with 14 bases between. Germline V gene sequence: CDR1 MNHEY, CDR2 SVGAGI. The CDR3 reads CATRRTQYGYTF. The CDR3 DNA sequence: TGTGCCACCAGGCGGACTCAGTATGGCTACACCTTC.

The chain links TRBV19 to TRBJ2-3, with TRBD2 matching 11 bases. V was pared by 3 bases and J by 9 bases, with 8 bases of the junction left unmatched. Germline lookup yields CDR1 LNHDA and CDR2 SQIVND (reference sequence). The CDR3 totals 15 residues. CDR3 nucleotide sequence: TGTGCCAGTAGTATCCAGACTAGCGGGACGGACACGCAGTATTTT. Its protein is CASSIQTSGTDTQYF. The entire variable domain, with the rest obtained from reference TRBV19 and TRBJ2-3, is as follows: DGGITQSPKYLFRKEGQNVTLSCEQNLNHDAMYWYRQDPGQGLRLIYYSQIVNDFQKGDIAEGYSVSREKKESFPLTVTSAQKNPTAFYLCASSIQTSGTDTQYFGPGTRLTVL.

The chain links TRBV28 to TRBJ2-5, with 11 bases lining up with TRBD1. The CDR3 spans 16 residues. The V segment lost 6 bases and the J segment 5 bases; nucleotides outside the gene matches: 11. Germline V gene lookup returns CDR1 MDHEN and CDR2 SYDVKM. The CDR3 region has the DNA TGTGCCAGCAGCCGGACAGGGGGCAGGTTAGGGGAGACCCAGTACTTC. This sequence encodes CASSRTGGRLGETQYF.

The rearrangement links TRBV19 to TRBJ1-2, with TRBD1 identical over 12 bases. This CDR3 contains 17 residues. CDR1 and CDR2 from the germline V gene are LNHDA and SQIVND (reference sequence). Germline trimming cut 6 bases from V and 8 bases from J; bases unmatched to any gene: 16. CDR3 region: CASRPGGQGAFGKGYTF. CDR3 bases: TGTGCCAGTAGACCCGGGGGACAGGGGGCGTTCGGGAAAGGCTACACCTTC.